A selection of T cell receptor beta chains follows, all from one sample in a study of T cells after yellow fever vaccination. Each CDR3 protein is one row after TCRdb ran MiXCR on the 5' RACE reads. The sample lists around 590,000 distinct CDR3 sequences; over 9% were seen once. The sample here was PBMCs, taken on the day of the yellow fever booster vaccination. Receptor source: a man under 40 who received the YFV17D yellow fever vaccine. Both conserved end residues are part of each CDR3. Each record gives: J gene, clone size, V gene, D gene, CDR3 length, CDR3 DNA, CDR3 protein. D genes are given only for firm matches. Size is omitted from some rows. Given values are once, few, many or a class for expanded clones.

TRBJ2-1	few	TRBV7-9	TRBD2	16	TGTGCCAGCAGCTTAGAATGGGGGACTAGCGGGAGTGAGCAGTTCTTC	CASSLEWGTSGSEQFF
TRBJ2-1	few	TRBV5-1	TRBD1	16	TGCGCCAGCAGCACACAGGGACAGGGGTCCTACAATGAGCAGTTCTTC	CASSTQGQGSYNEQFF
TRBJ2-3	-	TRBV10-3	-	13	TGTGCCATCAGTGAATTGGCCACAGATACGCAGTATTTT	CAISELATDTQYF
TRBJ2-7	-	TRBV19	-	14	TGTGCCACCCGGGATAGCGGAACCTCCTACGAGCAGTACTTC	CATRDSGTSYEQYF
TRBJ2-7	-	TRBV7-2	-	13	TGTGCCAGCAGCTTGATGCGGAGTCAAGAGCAGTACTTC	CASSLMRSQEQYF
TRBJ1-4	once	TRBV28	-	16	TGTGCCAGCAGTTTGGTAACGCGACAGCGTAATGAAAAACTGTTTTTT	CASSLVTRQRNEKLFF
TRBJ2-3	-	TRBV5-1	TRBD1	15	TGCGCCAGCAGCCTGGGACAGGTTGGTTCAGATACGCAGTATTTT	CASSLGQVGSDTQYF
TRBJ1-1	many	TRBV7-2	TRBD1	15	TGTGCCAGCAGCTTAGATCCAGGGGGGCCCGAAGGAGCTTTCTTT	CASSLDPGGPEGAFF
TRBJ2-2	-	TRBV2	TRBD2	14	TGTGCCAGCAGTATAGCGGGGAGCACCGGGGAGCTGTTTTTT	CASSIAGSTGELFF
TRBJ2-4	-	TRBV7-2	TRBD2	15	TGTGCCAGCAGCCACGGACTAGCAGGGGTAAACATTCAGTACTTC	CASSHGLAGVNIQYF
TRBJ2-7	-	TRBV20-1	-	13	TGCAGTGCTAGCGCTCTGGCGCTTCTCGAGCAGTACTTC	CSASALALLEQYF
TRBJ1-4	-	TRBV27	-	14	TGTGCCAGCAGTTTAGGGTTGGGGGGTGAAAAACTGTTTTTT	CASSLGLGGEKLFF
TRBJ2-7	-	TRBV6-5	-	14	TGTGCCAGCAGTCTCGACAGGAAGGGCTACGAGCAGTACTTC	CASSLDRKGYEQYF
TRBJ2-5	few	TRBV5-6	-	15	TGTGCCAGCAGCTTAAACGGGTTAGCGGTAATGACCCAGTACTTC	CASSLNGLAVMTQYF
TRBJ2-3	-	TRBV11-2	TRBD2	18	TGTGCCAGCAGCGAACTAGCGGGGGGCCCGACTAGCACAGATACGCAGTATTTT	CASSELAGGPTSTDTQYF
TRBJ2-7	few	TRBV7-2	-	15	TGTGCCAGCAGCTTAGGTGGCGGGACACCGTACGAGCAGTACTTC	CASSLGGGTPYEQYF
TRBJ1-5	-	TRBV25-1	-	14	TGTGCCAGCAGTGAGATGGGACGGAATCAGCCCCAGCATTTT	CASSEMGRNQPQHF
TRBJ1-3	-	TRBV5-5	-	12	TGTGCCAGCAGCTTGTTGGCTGGGAGAACATATTTT	CASSLLAGRTYF
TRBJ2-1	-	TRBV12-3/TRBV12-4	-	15	TGTGCCAGCAGTTTAGACAGGGTCTCGGGAAATGAGCAGTTCTTC	CASSLDRVSGNEQFF
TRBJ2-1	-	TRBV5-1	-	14	TGCGCCAGCAGCTTGGTAAGCGGGTCATATGAGCAGTTCTTC	CASSLVSGSYEQFF
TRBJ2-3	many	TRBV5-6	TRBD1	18	TGTGCCAGCAGCTTGTTCCGACAGGGCCTTTCTAGCACAGATACGCAGTATTTT	CASSLFRQGLSSTDTQYF
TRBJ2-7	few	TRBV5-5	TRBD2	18	TGTGCCAGCAGCTTGGCAGGATCGGGGCTAGCGGGAGGTTACGAGCAGTACTTC	CASSLAGSGLAGGYEQYF
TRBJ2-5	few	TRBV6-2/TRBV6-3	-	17	TGTGCCAGCAGTTATAAGGGCCCCGGAGAGGGGGGAGAGACCCAGTACTTC	CASSYKGPGEGGETQYF
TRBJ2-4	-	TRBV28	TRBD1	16	TGTGCCAGCAGTTCTGGACAGGCTAAAGCCAAAAACATTCAGTACTTC	CASSSGQAKAKNIQYF
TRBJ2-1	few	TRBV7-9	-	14	TGTGCCAGCGTTGCAGCTAGCTCCCACAATGAGCAGTTCTTC	CASVAASSHNEQFF